This paragraph reports one TCR beta chain. What it binds is unknown. This CDR3 is also generated by other DNA sequences in the sample. It was 200 to 250 ng DNA, about 30,000 T cell genomes, that sorted-subset replicate PCRs used. Clones were read by immunoSEQ multiplex PCR, and TCRdb kept only the in-frame ones, dropping some. The top ten clones hold about 0.39% of a sample with around 2.5 million clones, 93% of them seen once. This entry comes from a study of shared clonotypes between healthy human individuals. Study-level results: Sampling covered blood only; tissue repertoires likely differ. Naive subsets typically showed greater estimated richness than memory subsets.

V lost 0 bases and J 0 bases, leaving 8 bases between the germline ends. Germline V gives CDR1 MNHEY, CDR2 SVGAGI. The CDR3 covers 15 residues. The V call is TRBV6-5, the J call TRBJ1-1; TRBD1 might be the D (5 bases). Sequencing input: naive CD4+ T cells from PBMCs. The subset is: CD45RA+ positively selected. This receptor was identified in a man between 18 and 35 years old in good health. Some clones in this sample may be carry-over from other donors' samples. In DNA form, the CDR3 reads TGTGCCAGCAGTTACTCCGGGACGGTGAACACTGAAGCTTTCTTT. Protein: CASSYSGTVNTEAFF.